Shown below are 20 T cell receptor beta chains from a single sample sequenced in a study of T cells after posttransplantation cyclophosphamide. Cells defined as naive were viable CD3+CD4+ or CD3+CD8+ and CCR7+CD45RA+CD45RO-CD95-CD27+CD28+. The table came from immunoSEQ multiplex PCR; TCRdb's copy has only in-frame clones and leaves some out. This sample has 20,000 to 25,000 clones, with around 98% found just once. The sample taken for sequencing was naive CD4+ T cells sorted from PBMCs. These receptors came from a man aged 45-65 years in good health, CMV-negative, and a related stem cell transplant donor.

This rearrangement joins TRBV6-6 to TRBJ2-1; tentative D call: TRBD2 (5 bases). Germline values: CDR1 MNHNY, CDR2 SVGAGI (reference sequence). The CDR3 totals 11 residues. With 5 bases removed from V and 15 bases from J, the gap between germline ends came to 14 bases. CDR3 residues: CASSLGVARFF. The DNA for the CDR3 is TGTGCCAGCAGTCTCGGGGTAGCACGGTTCTTC.

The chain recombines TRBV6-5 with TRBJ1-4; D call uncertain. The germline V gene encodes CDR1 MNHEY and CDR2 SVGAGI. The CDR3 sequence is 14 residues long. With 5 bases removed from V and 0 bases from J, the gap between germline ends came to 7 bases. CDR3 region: CASSGVATNEKLFF. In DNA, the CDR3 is TGTGCCAGCAGTGGAGTTGCAACTAATGAAAAACTGTTTTTT.

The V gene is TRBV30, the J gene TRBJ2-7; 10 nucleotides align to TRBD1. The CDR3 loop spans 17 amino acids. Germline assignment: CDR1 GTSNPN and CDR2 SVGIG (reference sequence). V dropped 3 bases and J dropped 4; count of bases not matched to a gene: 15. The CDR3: CAWSSAGQGNVPYEQYF. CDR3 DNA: TGTGCCTGGAGCTCGGCGGGACAGGGGAATGTCCCGTACGAGCAGTACTTC.

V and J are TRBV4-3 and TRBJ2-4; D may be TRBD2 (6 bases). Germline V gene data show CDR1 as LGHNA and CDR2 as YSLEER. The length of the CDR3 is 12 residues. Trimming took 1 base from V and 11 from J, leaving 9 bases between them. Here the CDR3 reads CASSQGPGVQYF. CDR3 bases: TGCGCCAGCAGCCAAGGACCGGGGGTTCAGTACTTC.

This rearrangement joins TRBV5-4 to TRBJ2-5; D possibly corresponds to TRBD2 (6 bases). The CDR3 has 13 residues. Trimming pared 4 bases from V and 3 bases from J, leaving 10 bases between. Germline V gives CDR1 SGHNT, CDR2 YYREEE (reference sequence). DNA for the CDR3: TGTGCCAGCAGCGAGGGACTTAAAGAGACCCAGTACTTC. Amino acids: CASSEGLKETQYF.

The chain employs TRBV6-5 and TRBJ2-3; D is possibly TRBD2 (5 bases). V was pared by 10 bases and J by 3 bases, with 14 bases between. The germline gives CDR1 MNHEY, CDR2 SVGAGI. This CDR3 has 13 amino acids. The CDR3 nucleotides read TGTGCCACCTCGGGATCTTTGACAGATACGCAGTATTTT. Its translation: CATSGSLTDTQYF.

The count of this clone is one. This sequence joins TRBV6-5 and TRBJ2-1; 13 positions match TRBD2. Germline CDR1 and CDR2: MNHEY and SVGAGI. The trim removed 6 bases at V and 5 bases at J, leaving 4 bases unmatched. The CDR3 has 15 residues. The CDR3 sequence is CASRPLAGGHNEQFF. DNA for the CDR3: TGTGCCAGCAGACCACTAGCGGGAGGGCACAATGAGCAGTTCTTC.

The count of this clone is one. In nucleotides, the CDR3 is TGTGCCAGCAGTGGCTTAGGGGGCTCTGGGGCCAACGTCCTGACTTTC. This codes for CASSGLGGSGANVLTF. The gene calls are TRBV6-1 and TRBJ2-6, with a possible D match to TRBD1 (6 bases). Looked up from germline, CDR1 is MNHNS and CDR2 is SASEGT. This CDR3 region has 16 residues. Trimming left V 4 bases short and J 0 bases short, with 10 bases between.

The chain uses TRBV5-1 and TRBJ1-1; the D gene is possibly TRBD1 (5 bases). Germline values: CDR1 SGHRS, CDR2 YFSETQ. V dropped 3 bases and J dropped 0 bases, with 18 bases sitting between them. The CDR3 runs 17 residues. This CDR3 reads CASSSSSGTGLNTEAFF. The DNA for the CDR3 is TGCGCCAGCAGCTCGAGTTCCGGTACAGGACTGAACACTGAAGCTTTCTTT.

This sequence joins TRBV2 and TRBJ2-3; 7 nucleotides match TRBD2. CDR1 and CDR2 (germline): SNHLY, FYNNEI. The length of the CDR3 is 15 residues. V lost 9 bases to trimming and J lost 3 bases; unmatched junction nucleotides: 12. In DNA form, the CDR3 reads TGTGCCAGTACTTGGGGGGGAGGGCCAACAGATACGCAGTATTTT. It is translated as CASTWGGGPTDTQYF.

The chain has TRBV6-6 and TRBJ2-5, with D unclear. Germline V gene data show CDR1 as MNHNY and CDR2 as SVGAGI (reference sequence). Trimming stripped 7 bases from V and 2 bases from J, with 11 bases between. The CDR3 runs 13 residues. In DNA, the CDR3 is TGTGCCAGCAAGCTCAGGTTACAAGAGACCCAGTACTTC. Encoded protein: CASKLRLQETQYF.

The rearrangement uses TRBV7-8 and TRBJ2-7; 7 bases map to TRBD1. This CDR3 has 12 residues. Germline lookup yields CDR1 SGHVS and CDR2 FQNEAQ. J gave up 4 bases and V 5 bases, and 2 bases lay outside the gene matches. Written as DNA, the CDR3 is TGTGCCAGCAGCCGACAGGGTTACGAGCAGTACTTC. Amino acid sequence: CASSRQGYEQYF.

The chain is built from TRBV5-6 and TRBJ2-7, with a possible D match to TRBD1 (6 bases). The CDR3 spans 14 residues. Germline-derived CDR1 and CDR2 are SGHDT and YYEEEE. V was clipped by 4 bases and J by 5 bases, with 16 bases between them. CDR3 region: CASSTPGQGNEQYF. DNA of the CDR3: TGTGCCAGCAGCACACCGGGGCAGGGGAACGAGCAGTACTTC.

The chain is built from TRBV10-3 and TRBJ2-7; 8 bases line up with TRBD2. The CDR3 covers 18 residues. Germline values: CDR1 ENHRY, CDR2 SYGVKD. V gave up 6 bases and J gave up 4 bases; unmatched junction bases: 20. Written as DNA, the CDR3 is TGTGCCATCAGCCTGGGGGGTAGCGGGGACGCCCTTCGGTACGAGCAGTACTTC. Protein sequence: CAISLGGSGDALRYEQYF.

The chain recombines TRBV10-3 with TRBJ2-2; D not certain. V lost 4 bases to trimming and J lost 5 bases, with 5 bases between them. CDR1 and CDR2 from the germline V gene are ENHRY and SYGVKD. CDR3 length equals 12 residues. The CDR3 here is CAISVTTGELFF. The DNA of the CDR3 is TGTGCCATCAGTGTGACAACCGGGGAGCTGTTTTTT.

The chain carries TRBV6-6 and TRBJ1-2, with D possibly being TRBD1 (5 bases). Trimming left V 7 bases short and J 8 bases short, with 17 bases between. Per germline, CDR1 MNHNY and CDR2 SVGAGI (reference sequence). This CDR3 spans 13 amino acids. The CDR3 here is CASTLSQGGGYTF. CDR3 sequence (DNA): TGTGCCAGCACCTTATCCCAGGGAGGGGGCTACACCTTC.

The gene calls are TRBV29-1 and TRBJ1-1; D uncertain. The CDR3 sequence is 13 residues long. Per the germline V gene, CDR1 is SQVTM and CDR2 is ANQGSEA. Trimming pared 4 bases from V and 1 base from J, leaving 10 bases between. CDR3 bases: TGCAGCGTTGTTCGCCGGTCGAACACTGAAGCTTTCTTT. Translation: CSVVRRSNTEAFF.

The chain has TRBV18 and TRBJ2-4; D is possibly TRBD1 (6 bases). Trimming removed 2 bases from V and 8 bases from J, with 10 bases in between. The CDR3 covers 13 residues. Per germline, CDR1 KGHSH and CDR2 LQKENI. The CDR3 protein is CASSPGAGDIQYF. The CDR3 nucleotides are TGTGCCAGCTCACCAGGGGCAGGGGACATTCAGTACTTC.

The DNA for the CDR3 is TGTGCCAGCAGTAAGCCGGGACAGGGTACGGAGACCCAGTACTTC. Translated: CASSKPGQGTETQYF. The rearrangement links TRBV27 to TRBJ2-5, with 9 bases matching TRBD1. Germline V CDR1 and CDR2: MNHEY, SMNVEV (reference sequence). V shed 5 bases and J 5 bases; nucleotides not matched to a gene: 9. This CDR3 is built from 15 residues.

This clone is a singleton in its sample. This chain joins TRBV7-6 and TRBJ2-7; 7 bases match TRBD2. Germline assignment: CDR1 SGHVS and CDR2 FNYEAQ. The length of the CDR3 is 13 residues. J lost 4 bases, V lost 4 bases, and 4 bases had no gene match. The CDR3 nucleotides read TGTGCCAGCAGCTCCATCGGGGGGTACGAGCAGTACTTC. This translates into CASSSIGGYEQYF. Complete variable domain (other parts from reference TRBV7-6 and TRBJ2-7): GAGVSQSPRYKVTKRGQDVALRCDPISGHVSLYWYRQALGQGPEFLTYFNYEAQQDKSGLPNDRFSAERPEGSISTLTIQRTEQRDSAMYRCASSSIGGYEQYFGPGTRLTVT.